The 15 T cell receptor beta chains given below trace back to one sample, sequenced in a study of T cells expressing NK-cell markers (TCRdb year 2020). The library was produced with 5' RACE. TCRdb lists the instrument as Illumina HiSeq 2000. Reads reprocessed by TCRdb are summarized as one entry per CDR3 protein sequence, and DNA is absent. The sample table records some 390,000 distinct CDR3 sequences. Of the sample, 9.5% to 12% falls within the top ten clones. Input material: blood T cells: a sorted CD56 or NKG2C T cell subset, CD4+ or CD8+ T cells, or bulk PBMC T cells (not recorded which). These receptors originate from a woman in her forties or fifties in good health. Donor details come from another sample of the same person, matched by shared clones.

This chain joins TRBV12-3 or TRBV12-4 and TRBJ2-7; TCRdb's assignment of TRBD2 cannot be checked, as there is no DNA. This CDR3 has 15 residues. This chain's CDR3 is CASSLGGGSGYEQYF.

V is TRBV3-1 and J is TRBJ1-2; the TCRdb call, TRBD1, lacks DNA for checking. The CDR3 runs 15 residues. CDR1 is LGHDT and CDR2 is YNNKEL in the germline V gene (reference sequence). CDR3 amino acids: CASSQTGQGHQGYTF.

V and J are TRBV12-5 and TRBJ2-2; there is no DNA to check the TCRdb D call of TRBD1. CDR3 length: 16 amino acids. In germline, CDR1 is LGHNT, CDR2 FRNRAP. The CDR3 reads CASGGGQGRNTGELFF.

The rearrangement uses TRBV12-3 or TRBV12-4 and TRBJ2-1; the TRBD2 assignment by TCRdb is unverifiable without DNA. CDR3 length: 15 residues. This CDR3 reads CASNLAGGGSNEQFF.

The chain recombines TRBV21-1 with TRBJ2-1; checking the TCRdb D call of TRBD1 is not possible without DNA. TRBV21-1 counts as a pseudogene. This CDR3 has 15 amino acids. The CDR3 loop reads CAIYRRDNRYNEQFF.

V and J are TRBV12-3 or TRBV12-4 and TRBJ1-5. This CDR3 has 17 residues. The CDR3 is CASTLQVRGKSRQPQHF.

This chain connects TRBV5-1 to TRBJ2-1; TCRdb returns TRBD1, unconfirmable since there is no DNA. CDR1 and CDR2 from the germline V gene are SGHRS and YFSETQ. This CDR3 is built from 13 residues. This CDR3 reads CASSTLTGNEQFF.

This sequence joins TRBV12-3 or TRBV12-4 and TRBJ1-2; absent DNA, TCRdb's TRBD1 call cannot be checked. The CDR3 is 13 residues long. The CDR3 sequence: CASTRQGADGYTF.

This sequence joins TRBV9 and TRBJ2-3; no DNA is available, so the TRBD1 call from TCRdb remains unchecked. The germline gives CDR1 SGDLS, CDR2 YYNGEE. This CDR3 is built from 16 residues. CDR3 amino acids: CASSVVVGGNTDTQYF.

The chain carries TRBV12-3 or TRBV12-4 and TRBJ1-6; TCRdb picks TRBD1, but there is no DNA to check that call. The CDR3 sequence is 13 residues long. CDR3 in amino acids: CASSPGQGTPLHF.

The V and J genes are TRBV29-1 and TRBJ2-2. This CDR3 spans 15 amino acids. The germline V gene has CDR1 SQVTM and CDR2 ANQGSEA. The CDR3 loop is CSVEVWVLGTGELFF.

The chain couples TRBV7-9 to TRBJ2-2; TCRdb's D gene call, TRBD1, goes unchecked for lack of DNA. The germline gives CDR1 SEHNR, CDR2 FQNEAQ (reference sequence). This CDR3 has 16 residues. CDR3 residues: CASIRPRQGTSGELFF.

The chain combines TRBV11-2 with TRBJ1-6; TCRdb returns TRBD1, unconfirmable since there is no DNA. Germline lookup yields CDR1 SGHAT and CDR2 FQNNGV. CDR3 size: 13 residues. This CDR3 reads CASSLQGVSPLHF.

The chain uses TRBV7-7 and TRBJ2-1; no DNA is available, so the TRBD1 call from TCRdb remains unchecked. Germline V gene sequence: CDR1 SSHAT, CDR2 FNYEAQ (reference sequence). The CDR3 length is 14 residues. CDR3 amino acids: CASSPPGTYNEQFF.

The chain couples TRBV7-9 to TRBJ1-1. The CDR3 loop spans 15 amino acids. Germline V gives CDR1 SEHNR, CDR2 FQNEAQ (reference sequence). CDR3 residues: CASSLEGAGLAEAFF.